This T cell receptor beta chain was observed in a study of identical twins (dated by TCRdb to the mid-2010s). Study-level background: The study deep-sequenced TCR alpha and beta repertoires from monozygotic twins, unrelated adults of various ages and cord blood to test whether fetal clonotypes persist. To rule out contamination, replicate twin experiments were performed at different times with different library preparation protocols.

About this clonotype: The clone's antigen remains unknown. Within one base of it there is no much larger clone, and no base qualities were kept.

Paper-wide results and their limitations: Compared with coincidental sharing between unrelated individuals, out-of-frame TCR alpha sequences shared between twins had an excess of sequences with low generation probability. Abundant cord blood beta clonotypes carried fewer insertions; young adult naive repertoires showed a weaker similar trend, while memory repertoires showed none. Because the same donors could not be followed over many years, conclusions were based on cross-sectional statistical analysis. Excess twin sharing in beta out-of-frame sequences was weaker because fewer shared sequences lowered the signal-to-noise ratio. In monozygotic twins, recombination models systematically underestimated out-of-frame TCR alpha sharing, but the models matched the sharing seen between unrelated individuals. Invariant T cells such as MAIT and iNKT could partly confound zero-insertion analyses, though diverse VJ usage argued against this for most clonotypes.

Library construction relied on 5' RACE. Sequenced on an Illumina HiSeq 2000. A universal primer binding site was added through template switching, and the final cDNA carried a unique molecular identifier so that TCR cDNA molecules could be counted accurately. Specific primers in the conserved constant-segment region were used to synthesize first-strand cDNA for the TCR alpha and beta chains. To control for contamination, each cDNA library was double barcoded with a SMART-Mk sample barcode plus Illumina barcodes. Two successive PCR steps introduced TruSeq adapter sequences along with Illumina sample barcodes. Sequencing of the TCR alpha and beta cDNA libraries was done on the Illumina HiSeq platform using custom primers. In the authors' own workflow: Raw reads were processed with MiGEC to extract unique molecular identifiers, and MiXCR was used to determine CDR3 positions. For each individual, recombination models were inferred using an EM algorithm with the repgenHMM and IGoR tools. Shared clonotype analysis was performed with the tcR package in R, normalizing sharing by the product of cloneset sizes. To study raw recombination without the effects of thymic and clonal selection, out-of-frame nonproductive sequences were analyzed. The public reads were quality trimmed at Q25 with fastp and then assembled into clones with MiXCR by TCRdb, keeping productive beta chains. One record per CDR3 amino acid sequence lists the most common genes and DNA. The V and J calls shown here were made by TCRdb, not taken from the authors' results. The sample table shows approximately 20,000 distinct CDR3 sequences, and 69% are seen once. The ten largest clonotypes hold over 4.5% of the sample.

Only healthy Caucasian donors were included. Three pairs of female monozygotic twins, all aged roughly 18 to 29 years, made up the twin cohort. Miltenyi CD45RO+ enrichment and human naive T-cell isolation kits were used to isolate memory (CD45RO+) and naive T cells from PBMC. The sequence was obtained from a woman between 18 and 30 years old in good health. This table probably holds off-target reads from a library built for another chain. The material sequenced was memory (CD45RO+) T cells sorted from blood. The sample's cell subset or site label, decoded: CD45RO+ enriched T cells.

The sequenced DNA is TGTGCCAGCAGCTTAGAGCCCCCTTTCGGGATCCAGTACTTC. It translates to CASSLEPPFGIQYF. The V and J genes are TRBV11-2 and TRBJ2-5; TRBD2 might be the D gene, on 5 matching bases. V loses 0 bases of germline sequence and J loses 10 bases, and the interval between the two ends is 15 bases. The CDR3, from cysteine to phenylalanine, totals 14 residues. The sequence is cut down to CDR3 DNA, 42 bases in frame from base 1. Taken from the germline V gene, the CDR1 and CDR2 loops are SGHAT and FQNNGV.